These 21 T cell receptor beta chains came from one sample sequenced in a study of cytomegalovirus exposure and HLA in healthy donors. PCR employed 60 Vbeta and 13 Jbeta primers. TCRdb's copy holds only in-frame clones and misses some; the assay was immunoSEQ multiplex PCR. The sample includes 160,000 or so clones, approximately 81% of them seen just once. Specimen: PBMCs. Source of these receptors: a man aged 45 to 65 in good health and CMV-seropositive.

The V and J genes are TRBV6-5 and TRBJ2-2, with 10 nucleotides matching TRBD2. CDR1 is MNHEY, CDR2 SVGAGI, per germline. The CDR3 has 16 residues. J gave up 4 bases and V 0 bases, and 2 bases lay outside the gene matches. This chain's CDR3 is CASSYSAGGVTGELFF. Written as DNA, the CDR3 is TGTGCCAGCAGTTACTCAGCGGGAGGGGTCACCGGGGAGCTGTTTTTT.

The gene calls are TRBV4-3 and TRBJ2-5, with 7 bases lining up with TRBD1. Per germline, CDR1 LGHNA and CDR2 YSLEER. The CDR3 runs 15 residues. J gave up 4 bases and V 4 bases, and 9 bases lay outside the gene matches. The CDR3 bases are TGCGCCAGCAGCCTACGGACAGGTTTAGGAGAGACCCAGTACTTC. Translation: CASSLRTGLGETQYF.

The V and J genes are TRBV30 and TRBJ2-1, with TRBD2 as a possible D gene (7 bases). From germline, CDR1 is GTSNPN and CDR2 SVGIG (reference sequence). V lost 2 bases to trimming and J lost 4 bases, with 12 bases between them. The CDR3 extends over 14 amino acids. The CDR3 DNA reads as TGTGCCTGGAGTAAAGGGGGGGGGTACAATGAGCAGTTCTTC. This gives the protein CAWSKGGGYNEQFF.

This chain joins TRBV6-4 and TRBJ2-3, with 15 bases lining up with TRBD2. The CDR3 runs 15 residues. The J segment lost 6 bases and the V segment lost 4 bases, leaving 2 bases of the junction unmatched. CDR1 is MRHNA, CDR2 SNTAGT, per germline. The CDR3 reads CASSAGTSGGDTQYF. The CDR3 bases are TGTGCCAGCAGTGCCGGGACTAGCGGGGGGGATACGCAGTATTTT.

The chain is built from TRBV27 and TRBJ2-5; D unclear. The CDR3 contains 15 residues. V was trimmed by 2 bases and J by 5 bases, leaving 15 bases between them. The germline V gene has CDR1 MNHEY and CDR2 SMNVEV (reference sequence). The CDR3 region is CASSLQAEVWETQYF. In nucleotides, the CDR3 is TGTGCCAGCAGTTTACAGGCAGAAGTATGGGAGACCCAGTACTTC.

The V call is TRBV29-1, the J call TRBJ1-1; a weak D match, TRBD1 (5 bases). Trimming cost V 4 bases and J 2 bases, with 8 bases left between them. The CDR3 runs 12 residues. Germline CDR1 SQVTM, CDR2 ANQGSEA. This chain's CDR3 is CSVAGSNTEAFF. The CDR3 nucleotides are TGCAGCGTTGCAGGGTCCAACACTGAAGCTTTCTTT.

The chain carries TRBV19 and TRBJ2-1, with 7 bases identical to TRBD1. V lost 4 bases, J lost 6 bases, and 21 bases stayed unmatched. Germline CDR1 LNHDA, CDR2 SQIVND (reference sequence). The CDR3 covers 19 residues. CDR3 residues: CASSRPGTAERAYSNEQFF. The CDR3 nucleotides read TGTGCCAGTAGTAGGCCCGGGACAGCCGAACGGGCCTACTCCAATGAGCAGTTCTTC.

V gene TRBV7-9 combines with J gene TRBJ2-5, with D possibly matching TRBD2 (6 bases). This CDR3 region has 15 residues. V was shortened by 1 base and J by 2 bases, with 11 bases between the two germline ends. The germline gives CDR1 SEHNR, CDR2 FQNEAQ (reference sequence). As DNA, the CDR3 is TGTGCCAGCAGCTTAGGGGTCGGGGGACAAGAGACCCAGTACTTC. Protein sequence: CASSLGVGGQETQYF. The entire variable domain, with the rest obtained from reference TRBV7-9 and TRBJ2-5, is as follows: DTGVSQNPRHKITKRGQNVTFRCDPISEHNRLYWYRQTLGQGPEFLTYFQNEAQLEKSRLLSDRFSAERPKGSFSTLEIQRTEQGDSAMYLCASSLGVGGQETQYFGPGTRLLVL.

The rearrangement uses TRBV5-4 and TRBJ2-5; 8 bases are shared with TRBD1. The closer fit of TRBJ2-7 to the DNA end suggests the J call may be wrong. CDR1 SGHNT and CDR2 YYREEE come from the germline V gene (reference sequence). The length of the CDR3 is 15 residues. The CDR3 loop reads CASSLAGTGAYEQYF. The CDR3 nucleotides are TGTGCCAGCAGCTTGGCCGGGACAGGAGCCTACGAGCAGTACTTC.

V is TRBV6-1 and J is TRBJ1-1; no definite D call. Trimming left V 6 bases short and J 0 bases short, with 8 bases between. CDR3 length: 13 amino acids. The germline CDR1 and CDR2 sequences are MNHNS and SASEGT. CDR3 residues: CASSATVNTEAFF. The CDR3 DNA is TGTGCCAGCAGCGCCACAGTGAACACTGAAGCTTTCTTT.

The V and J genes are TRBV6-5 and TRBJ1-5; no clear D gene. The germline gives CDR1 MNHEY, CDR2 SVGAGI. The V and J ends lost 7 bases and 7 bases respectively, with 17 bases between them. This CDR3 is 14 amino acids long. The chain's CDR3 is CASTFGLTGQPQHF. CDR3 DNA: TGTGCCAGCACCTTCGGACTCACGGGACAGCCCCAGCATTTT.

V is TRBV6-1 and J is TRBJ2-7, with D perhaps TRBD1 (6 bases). Germline CDR1 reads MNHNS; CDR2 reads SASEGT. V lost 2 bases to trimming and J lost 0 bases, with 8 bases between them. The CDR3 has 14 amino acids. In DNA, the CDR3 is TGTGCCAGCAGTGAAAGGGACACCTCCTACGAGCAGTACTTC. It specifies CASSERDTSYEQYF.

The gene calls are TRBV2 and TRBJ2-7; TRBD1 might be the D (6 bases). Trimming took 10 bases from V and 0 from J, leaving 16 bases between them. Germline CDR1 is SNHLY and CDR2 is FYNNEI. There are 14 residues in the CDR3. This chain's CDR3 is CATGSGVISYEQYF. The CDR3, as DNA: TGTGCCACCGGCTCAGGGGTCATCTCCTACGAGCAGTACTTC.

CDR3 loop: CAWSKPRGQFFTEAFF. In DNA form, the CDR3 reads TGTGCCTGGAGTAAACCCCGCGGACAGTTTTTCACTGAAGCTTTCTTT. This sequence joins TRBV30 and TRBJ1-1, with D tentatively TRBD1 (6 bases). The CDR3 totals 16 residues. Germline V gene sequence: CDR1 GTSNPN, CDR2 SVGIG (reference sequence). V lost 2 bases to trimming and J lost 4 bases, with 20 bases between them.

The rearrangement uses TRBV29-1 and TRBJ1-4, with D possibly TRBD1 on 6 matching bases. Germline V gives CDR1 SQVTM, CDR2 ANQGSEA. The CDR3 is 12 amino acids. Trimming took off 7 bases at V and 5 bases at J, with 11 bases between the two ends. CDR3 loop: CSAGTRNEKLFF. DNA for the CDR3: TGCAGCGCGGGGACAAGAAATGAAAAACTGTTTTTT.

The genes are TRBV28 and TRBJ2-3, with TRBD2 matching over 8 bases. Germline trimming cut 6 bases from V and 2 bases from J; bases unmatched to any gene: 7. CDR1 and CDR2 (germline): MDHEN, SYDVKM. The CDR3 contains 15 residues. This CDR3 is CASSPAGVHTDTQYF. The DNA of the CDR3 is TGTGCCAGCAGCCCAGCGGGGGTCCACACAGATACGCAGTATTTT.

This chain connects TRBV30 to TRBJ1-5, with D unclear. The V gene's germline CDR1 is GTSNPN and CDR2 SVGIG (reference sequence). CDR3 length: 14 residues. V was pared by 3 bases and J by 4 bases, with 13 bases between. CDR3 protein: CAWSAIASNQPQHF. The CDR3 DNA follows: TGTGCCTGGAGCGCCATTGCGTCTAATCAGCCCCAGCATTTT.

The V and J genes are TRBV5-5 and TRBJ1-1, with D possibly TRBD1 on 5 matching bases. The germline V gene encodes CDR1 SGHKS and CDR2 YYEKEE (reference sequence). V lost 7 bases and J lost 0, with 16 bases in between. CDR3 length equals 15 residues. This chain's CDR3 is CASWAGLQMNTEAFF. The CDR3 region has the DNA TGTGCCAGCTGGGCAGGGCTGCAAATGAACACTGAAGCTTTCTTT.

The chain employs TRBV2 and TRBJ1-1; D unresolved. The CDR3 spans 16 residues. V was shortened by 4 bases and J by 5 bases, with 20 bases between the two germline ends. Germline CDR1 and CDR2: SNHLY and FYNNEI. CDR3 loop: CASSVQALPGKTEAFF. The CDR3 DNA reads TGTGCCAGCAGTGTTCAGGCCCTCCCGGGGAAGACTGAAGCTTTCTTT.

This chain connects TRBV4-3 to TRBJ2-7; 11 positions match TRBD2. V was clipped by 0 bases and J by 7 bases; unmatched bases: 14. The CDR3 runs 18 residues. Germline CDR1 and CDR2: LGHNA and YSLEER. CDR3 DNA sequence: TGCGCCAGCAGCCAAGAACGGGGGGCGACTAGCGGGGCTTCAGAGCAGTACTTC. Translating it yields CASSQERGATSGASEQYF.

J is TRBJ1-5 and V is TRBV15; D perhaps matches TRBD1 (6 bases). Germline CDR1 is LNHNV and CDR2 is YYDKDF (reference sequence). V dropped 2 bases and J dropped 5 bases, with 10 bases sitting between them. The CDR3 spans 14 residues. This CDR3 is CATSRQGQYQPQHF. CDR3 DNA: TGTGCCACCAGCAGACAGGGACAATATCAGCCCCAGCATTTT.